The 25 T cell receptor beta chains reported below all come from one sample, sequenced in a study of cytotoxic CD8 clonotypes in ibrutinib-treated CLL. Here immunoSEQ multiplex PCR was the method, and the copy in TCRdb shows in-frame clones only, minus some. The repertoire includes about 160,000 clones, around 80% of them detected once, and 4.6% sits in the top ten. The material sequenced was PBMCs, taken after 24 months of ibrutinib treatment. The receptors come from a human donor with chronic lymphocytic leukemia.

V gene TRBV28 combines with J gene TRBJ1-5; TRBD1 is a possible D gene (5 bases). V was shortened by 2 bases and J by 7 bases, with 9 bases between the two germline ends. In germline, CDR1 is MDHEN, CDR2 SYDVKM. The CDR3 has 13 amino acids. The CDR3, as DNA: TGTGCCAGCAGTTTAGCCGAGGGGCAGCCCCAGCATTTT. This codes for CASSLAEGQPQHF.

The chain joins TRBV6-5 to TRBJ1-4; D is ambiguous. The V end lost 7 bases, the J end lost 0 bases, and 6 bases lay between the germline ends. There are 13 residues in the CDR3. Germline loops: CDR1 MNHEY, CDR2 SVGAGI. The chain's CDR3 is CASKTSTNEKLFF. The CDR3 DNA reads as TGTGCCAGCAAGACGTCAACTAATGAAAAACTGTTTTTT.

The chain uses TRBV6-5 and TRBJ2-2; 11 bases agree with TRBD2. The CDR3 covers 15 residues. From germline, CDR1 is MNHEY and CDR2 SVGAGI. Trimming at V came to 2 bases and at J to 6 bases, leaving 2 bases not matched to a gene. The CDR3 is CASSYGTSGPGELFF. The CDR3, as DNA: TGTGCCAGCAGTTACGGGACTAGCGGACCCGGGGAGCTGTTTTTT.

The genes are TRBV7-9 and TRBJ2-2, with D possibly being TRBD1 or TRBD2 (6 bases each). The V gene's germline CDR1 is SEHNR and CDR2 FQNEAQ (reference sequence). The CDR3 has 15 residues. With 3 bases removed from V and 6 bases from J, the gap between germline ends came to 14 bases. The CDR3 protein is CASSFGKGGPGELFF. The CDR3 region has the DNA TGTGCCAGCAGCTTTGGAAAGGGGGGCCCCGGGGAGCTGTTTTTT.

The chain links TRBV7-3 to TRBJ2-1, with 11 bases lining up with TRBD2. Germline CDR1 is SGHTA and CDR2 is FQGTGA. V was pared by 4 bases and J by 4 bases, with 15 bases of the junction left unmatched. The CDR3 loop spans 19 amino acids. DNA of the CDR3: TGTGCCAGCAGCTCTACCGGACTAGCGGGTCCCCGGGGTTACAATGAGCAGTTCTTC. Translation gives CASSSTGLAGPRGYNEQFF.

This clone was counted a few times. The chain has TRBV7-6 and TRBJ1-5; tentative D call: TRBD1 (6 bases). CDR3 length: 14 amino acids. Germline CDR1 and CDR2: SGHVS and FNYEAQ. The V end lost 1 base, the J end lost 7 bases, and 11 bases lay between the germline ends. The CDR3 sequence: CASSLGSGVQPQHF. The CDR3 DNA reads TGTGCCAGCAGCTTAGGGTCAGGGGTACAGCCCCAGCATTTT.

This rearrangement joins TRBV7-2 to TRBJ2-7; D is unclear. Germline loops: CDR1 SGHTA, CDR2 FQGNSA. CDR3 length: 14 residues. Trimming left V 1 base short and J 0 bases short, with 7 bases between. CDR3 nucleotides: TGTGCCAGCAGCTTAGACTTCCCCTCCTACGAGCAGTACTTC. Translating it yields CASSLDFPSYEQYF.

The chain couples TRBV5-4 to TRBJ1-2; D not certain. Germline values: CDR1 SGHNT, CDR2 YYREEE (reference sequence). V was cut by 4 bases and J by 7 bases, with 14 bases left in between. The CDR3 has 13 residues. CDR3 sequence reads: CASSTDGLSGYTF. In DNA form, the CDR3 reads TGTGCCAGCAGCACAGACGGGCTCTCTGGCTACACCTTC.

The gene calls are TRBV5-1 and TRBJ2-7; perhaps TRBD1 as D (5 bases). The germline V and J ends were trimmed by 3 bases and 0 bases, with 10 bases remaining between them. Germline V lookup: CDR1 SGHRS, CDR2 YFSETQ. The CDR3 is 14 residues long. The CDR3 reads CASSSRTSSYEQYF. DNA for the CDR3: TGCGCCAGCAGCTCTCGGACATCCTCCTACGAGCAGTACTTC.

This chain uses TRBV7-9 with TRBJ2-3, with 8 nucleotides matching TRBD2. The CDR3 extends over 15 amino acids. CDR1 SEHNR and CDR2 FQNEAQ come from the germline V gene (reference sequence). Losses at the gene ends were 5 bases for V and 4 bases for J; bases not matched to a gene: 8. CDR3 DNA: TGTGCCAGCAGCCCTAACGGACTAGCAGCAGATACGCAGTATTTT. Translation: CASSPNGLAADTQYF.

The chain recombines TRBV2 with TRBJ2-1; 7 bases align to TRBD1. Looked up from germline, CDR1 is SNHLY and CDR2 is FYNNEI. J lost 6 bases, V lost 1 base, and 9 bases had no gene match. CDR3 size: 16 residues. The CDR3 coding sequence is TGTGCCAGCAGTGAAGAGGGGACAGCAGACGGCAATGAGCAGTTCTTC. This codes for CASSEEGTADGNEQFF.

This chain joins TRBV25-1 and TRBJ1-4; 8 bases map to TRBD1. The CDR3 is 14 amino acids. J was trimmed by 6 bases and V by 6 bases; bases with no gene match: 6. In germline, CDR1 is MGHDK, CDR2 SYGVNS. CDR3 nucleotide sequence: TGTGCCAGCAGGCAGGGGGCTACATATGAAAAACTGTTTTTT. It specifies CASRQGATYEKLFF. Full variable domain (outside the CDR3, taken from reference TRBV25-1 and TRBJ1-4): EADIYQTPRYLVIGTGKKITLECSQTMGHDKMYWYQQDPGMELHLIHYSYGVNSTEKGDLSSESTVSRIRTEHFPLTLESARPSHTSQYLCASRQGATYEKLFFGSGTQLSVL.

The V gene is TRBV29-1, the J gene TRBJ2-1, with D perhaps TRBD2 (6 bases). Germline V CDR1 and CDR2: SQVTM, ANQGSEA. Trimming took 0 bases from V and 1 from J, leaving 16 bases between them. The CDR3 is 17 amino acids. DNA of the CDR3: TGCAGCGTTGAAGAGGTTTACGCGCGGGGATCCTACAATGAGCAGTTCTTC. Its protein is CSVEEVYARGSYNEQFF.

Only a few counts were recorded for this clone. This chain links TRBV19 with TRBJ2-2, with D possibly being TRBD1 (5 bases). V lost 3 bases and J 6 bases, leaving 14 bases between the germline ends. This CDR3 region has 15 residues. CDR1 LNHDA and CDR2 SQIVND come from the germline V gene (reference sequence). In nucleotides, the CDR3 is TGTGCCAGTAGTATCCGTGCAGGGATCCCCGGGGAGCTGTTTTTT. Amino acids: CASSIRAGIPGELFF.

The chain employs TRBV5-1 and TRBJ2-3; TRBD2 agrees at 7 bases. The CDR3 is made up of 14 amino acids. The germline V gene encodes CDR1 SGHRS and CDR2 YFSETQ. V was clipped by 4 bases and J by 6 bases; unmatched bases: 8. CDR3 loop: CASSRGGSSDTQYF. CDR3 sequence (DNA): TGCGCCAGCAGCCGTGGCGGGAGCTCGGATACGCAGTATTTT.

This chain uses TRBV19 with TRBJ2-2; D unclear. This CDR3 is 14 amino acids long. Looked up from germline, CDR1 is LNHDA and CDR2 is SQIVND (reference sequence). With 8 bases removed from V and 1 base from J, the gap between germline ends came to 11 bases. The CDR3 sequence: CASRKGENTGELFF. The CDR3 coding sequence is TGTGCCAGTCGAAAAGGAGAGAACACCGGGGAGCTGTTTTTT.

This sequence joins TRBV6-4 and TRBJ2-7, with 8 bases that match TRBD2. The CDR3 has 13 amino acids. With 8 bases clipped from V and 0 bases from J, the junction kept 3 bases outside the gene matches. The germline V gene has CDR1 MRHNA and CDR2 SNTAGT. The CDR3 coding sequence is TGTGCCAGCCAGCGGGGGAGCTCCTACGAGCAGTACTTC. Its protein product is CASQRGSSYEQYF.

This clone was found a few times. The J gene is TRBJ2-3, the V gene TRBV9, with D unclear. V lost 1 base, J lost 6 bases, and 12 bases lay in between. The CDR3 is made up of 14 amino acids. Germline-derived CDR1 and CDR2 are SGDLS and YYNGEE. CDR3 protein: CASSVYQKGDTQYF. As DNA, the CDR3 is TGTGCCAGCAGCGTATATCAGAAAGGGGATACGCAGTATTTT. Combining the CDR3 with reference TRBV9 and TRBJ2-3 gives the whole variable domain DSGVTQTPKHLITATGQRVTLRCSPRSGDLSVYWYQQSLDQGLQFLIQYYNGEERAKGNILERFSAQQFPDLHSELNLSSLELGDSALYFCASSVYQKGDTQYFGPGTRLTVL.

The CDR3 sequence is CASSLVPFRGREKLFF. CDR3 DNA sequence: TGCGCCAGCAGCTTGGTCCCATTCAGGGGGCGCGAAAAACTGTTTTTT. The gene calls are TRBV5-1 and TRBJ1-4, with 8 nucleotides matching TRBD1. The CDR3 runs to 16 residues. Unmatched junction bases numbered 9, after V lost 0 bases and J lost 8 bases. The germline gives CDR1 SGHRS, CDR2 YFSETQ.

This clone was observed a handful of times. V is TRBV12-5 and J is TRBJ1-5; the match to TRBD1 covers 7 bases. This CDR3 has 15 amino acids. Germline V CDR1 and CDR2: LGHNT, FRNRAP. The J segment lost 6 bases and the V segment lost 1 base, leaving 6 bases of the junction unmatched. This CDR3 is CASGLGQGLGQPQHF. Here the CDR3 DNA reads TGTGCTAGTGGTTTGGGACAGGGATTAGGTCAGCCCCAGCATTTT.

The rearrangement joins TRBV18 to TRBJ1-5; 8 bases are shared with TRBD1. Germline-derived CDR1 and CDR2 are KGHSH and LQKENI. Losses at the gene ends were 2 bases for V and 1 base for J; bases not matched to a gene: 7. This CDR3 is 17 amino acids long. DNA for the CDR3: TGTGCCAGCTCACCATTCAGGGGGCTGGGGAGCAATCAGCCCCAGCATTTT. It translates to CASSPFRGLGSNQPQHF. The full variable domain, rest sourced from reference TRBV18 and TRBJ1-5, is NAGVMQNPRHLVRRRGQEARLRCSPMKGHSHVYWYRQLPEEGLKFMVYLQKENIIDESGMPKERFSAEFPKEGPSILRIQQVVRGDSAAYFCASSPFRGLGSNQPQHFGDGTRLSIL.

The V and J genes are TRBV6-1 and TRBJ2-2; D is uncertain. The length of the CDR3 is 12 residues. Germline CDR1 is MNHNS and CDR2 is SASEGT. Trimming cost V 6 bases and J 1 base, with 3 bases left between them. CDR3 loop: CASRRNTGELFF. The DNA of the CDR3 is TGTGCCAGCAGGCGGAACACCGGGGAGCTGTTTTTT.

This chain uses TRBV25-1 with TRBJ1-2; D remains unclear. V lost 0 bases to trimming and J lost 2 bases, with 10 bases between them. CDR3 size: 15 residues. CDR1 and CDR2 (germline): MGHDK, SYGVNS. The DNA of the CDR3 is TGTGCCAGCAGTGAATATAATACGGGAAACTATGGCTACACCTTC. It encodes CASSEYNTGNYGYTF.

This sequence joins TRBV5-4 and TRBJ2-7; 7 bases agree with TRBD2. Trimming at V came to 0 bases and at J to 0 bases, leaving 3 bases not matched to a gene. Germline loops: CDR1 SGHNT, CDR2 YYREEE (reference sequence). The CDR3 spans 15 residues. Written as DNA, the CDR3 is TGTGCCAGCAGCTTGGGAGCGGGGTTCTCCTACGAGCAGTACTTC. As protein: CASSLGAGFSYEQYF. The complete variable domain, with remaining parts taken from reference TRBV5-4 and TRBJ2-7, reads ETGVTQSPTHLIKTRGQQVTLRCSSQSGHNTVSWYQQALGQGPQFIFQYYREEENGRGNFPPRFSGLQFPNYSSELNVNALELDDSALYLCASSLGAGFSYEQYFGPGTRLTVT.

The chain links TRBV2 to TRBJ1-4; no clear D. The V gene lost 0 bases and the J gene lost 5 bases, with 10 bases spanning the gap. CDR1 and CDR2 (germline): SNHLY, FYNNEI. The CDR3 runs 15 residues. Written as DNA, the CDR3 is TGTGCCAGCAGTGAAGCGGGCAGACTCAATGAAAAACTGTTTTTT. This translates into CASSEAGRLNEKLFF. The full variable domain, rest sourced from reference TRBV2 and TRBJ1-4, is EPEVTQTPSHQVTQMGQEVILRCVPISNHLYFYWYRQILGQKVEFLVSFYNNEISEKSEIFDDQFSVERPDGSNFTLKIRSTKLEDSAMYFCASSEAGRLNEKLFFGSGTQLSVL.